This T cell receptor (beta chain) was found in a study of blood T cell repertoires in COVID-19. Looking at the study overall: The United States, Italy and Spain provided the acute and convalescent COVID-19 samples. In each case, the material was cDNA or gDNA derived from T cells, B-cell-depleted T cells, or PBMCs.

In the authors' workflow: Reference gene primer amplification in the assay estimated nucleated cell counts. The assay was immunoSEQ multiplex PCR, and TCRdb's table has in-frame clones only and misses some. V and J calls and clone size come straight from that table; D and trimming were deduced from the DNA. The sample has under 25,000 clones, roughly 85% seen once. The CDR3 runs to 14 residues. With V trimmed by 6 bases and J by 6 bases, 10 bases remained unmatched. The germline V gene encodes CDR1 MDHEN and CDR2 SYDVKM. The specimen sequenced was peripheral blood. The source is a man aged 65 to 85 in a cohort sampled during active COVID-19. This chain links TRBV28 with TRBJ1-1; 7 bases fit TRBD1. CDR3 protein: CASSRQGSSPEAFF. CDR3 nucleotides: TGTGCCAGCAGCCGACAGGGTTCCTCCCCTGAAGCTTTCTTT.